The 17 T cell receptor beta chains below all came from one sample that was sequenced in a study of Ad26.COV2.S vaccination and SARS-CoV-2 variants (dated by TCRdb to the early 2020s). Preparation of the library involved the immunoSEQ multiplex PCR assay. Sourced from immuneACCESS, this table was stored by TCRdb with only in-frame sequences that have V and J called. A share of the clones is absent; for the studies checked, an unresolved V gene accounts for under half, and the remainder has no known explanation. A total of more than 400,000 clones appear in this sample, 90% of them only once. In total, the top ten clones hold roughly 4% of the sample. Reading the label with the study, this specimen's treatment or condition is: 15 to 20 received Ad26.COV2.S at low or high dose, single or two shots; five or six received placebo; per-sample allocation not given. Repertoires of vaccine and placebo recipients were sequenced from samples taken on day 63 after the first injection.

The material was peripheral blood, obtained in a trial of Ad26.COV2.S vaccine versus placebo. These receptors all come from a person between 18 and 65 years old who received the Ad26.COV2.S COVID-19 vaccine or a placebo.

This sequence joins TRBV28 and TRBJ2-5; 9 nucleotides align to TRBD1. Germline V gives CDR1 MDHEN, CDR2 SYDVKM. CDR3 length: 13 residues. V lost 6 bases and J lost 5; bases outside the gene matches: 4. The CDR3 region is CASSGQGMETQYF. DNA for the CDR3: TGTGCCAGCAGCGGACAGGGGATGGAGACCCAGTACTTC.

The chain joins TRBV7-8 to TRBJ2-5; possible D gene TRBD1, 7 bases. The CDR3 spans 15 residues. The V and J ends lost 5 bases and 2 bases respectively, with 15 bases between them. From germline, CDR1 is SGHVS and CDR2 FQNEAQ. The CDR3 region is CASSTEGAGQETQYF. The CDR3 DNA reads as TGTGCCAGCAGCACGGAGGGGGCCGGGCAAGAGACCCAGTACTTC. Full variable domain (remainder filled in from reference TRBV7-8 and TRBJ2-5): GAGVSQSPRYKVAKRGQDVALRCDPISGHVSLFWYQQALGQGPEFLTYFQNEAQLDKSGLPSDRFFAERPEGSVSTLKIQRTQQEDSAVYLCASSTEGAGQETQYFGPGTRLLVL.

The CDR3 here is CASSFSPQNPNTGELFF. The CDR3 coding sequence is TGTGCCAGCAGTTTTAGCCCCCAGAACCCGAACACCGGGGAGCTGTTTTTT. The chain is built from TRBV7-2 and TRBJ2-2; D uncertain. Trimming took 6 bases from V and 0 from J, leaving 17 bases between them. Germline-derived CDR1 and CDR2 are SGHTA and FQGNSA. CDR3 length: 17 amino acids.

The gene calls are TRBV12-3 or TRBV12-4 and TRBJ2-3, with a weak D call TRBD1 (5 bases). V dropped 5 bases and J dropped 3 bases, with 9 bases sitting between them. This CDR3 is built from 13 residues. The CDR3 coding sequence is TGTGCCAGCAGTCACAGGATAACAGATACGCAGTATTTT. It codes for CASSHRITDTQYF.

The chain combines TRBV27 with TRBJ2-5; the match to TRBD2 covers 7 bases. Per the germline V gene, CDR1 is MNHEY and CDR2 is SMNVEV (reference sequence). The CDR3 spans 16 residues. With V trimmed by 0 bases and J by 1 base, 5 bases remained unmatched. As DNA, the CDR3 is TGTGCCAGCAGTTTATCCTGGGACTACACCCAAGAGACCCAGTACTTC. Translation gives CASSLSWDYTQETQYF.

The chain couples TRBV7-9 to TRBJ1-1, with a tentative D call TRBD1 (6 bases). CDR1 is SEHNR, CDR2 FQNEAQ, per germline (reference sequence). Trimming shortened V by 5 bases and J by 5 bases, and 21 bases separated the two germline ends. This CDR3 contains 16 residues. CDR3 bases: TGTGCCAGCAGCCCACACGTGGGGGGCGGGATGACTGAAGCTTTCTTT. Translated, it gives CASSPHVGGGMTEAFF.

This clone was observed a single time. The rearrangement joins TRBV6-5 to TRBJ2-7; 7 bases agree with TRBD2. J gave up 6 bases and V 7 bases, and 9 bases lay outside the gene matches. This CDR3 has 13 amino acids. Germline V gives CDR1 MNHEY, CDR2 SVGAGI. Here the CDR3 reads CASTFGGSGEQYF. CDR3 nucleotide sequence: TGTGCCAGCACGTTTGGCGGGAGCGGCGAGCAGTACTTC.

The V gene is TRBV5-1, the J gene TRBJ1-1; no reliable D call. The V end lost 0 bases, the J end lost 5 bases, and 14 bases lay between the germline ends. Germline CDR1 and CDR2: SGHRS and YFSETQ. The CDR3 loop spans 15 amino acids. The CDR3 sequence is CASSLEFPTPTEAFF. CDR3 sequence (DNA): TGCGCCAGCAGCTTGGAGTTCCCTACCCCTACTGAAGCTTTCTTT.

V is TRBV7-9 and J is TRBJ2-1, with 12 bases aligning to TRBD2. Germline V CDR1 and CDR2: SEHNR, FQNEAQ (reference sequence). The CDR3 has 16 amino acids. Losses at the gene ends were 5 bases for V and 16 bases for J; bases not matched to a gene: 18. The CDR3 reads CASSLEITSGRPPVFF. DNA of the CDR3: TGTGCCAGCAGCCTCGAAATTACTAGCGGGAGGCCCCCGGTTTTCTTC.

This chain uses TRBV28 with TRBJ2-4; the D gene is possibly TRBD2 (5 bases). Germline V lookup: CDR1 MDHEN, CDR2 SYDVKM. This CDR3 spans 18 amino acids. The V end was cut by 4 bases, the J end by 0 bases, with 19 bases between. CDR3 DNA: TGTGCCAGCAGTTCAATATACCAGAGGGATTTAGCCAAAAACATTCAGTACTTC. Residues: CASSSIYQRDLAKNIQYF.

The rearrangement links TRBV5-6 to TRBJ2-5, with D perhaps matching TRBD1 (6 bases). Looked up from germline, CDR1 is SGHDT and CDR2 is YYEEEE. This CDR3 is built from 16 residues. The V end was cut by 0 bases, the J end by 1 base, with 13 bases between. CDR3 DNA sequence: TGTGCCAGCAGCTTGGAACCAGGGGTCACCCAAGAGACCCAGTACTTC. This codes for CASSLEPGVTQETQYF.

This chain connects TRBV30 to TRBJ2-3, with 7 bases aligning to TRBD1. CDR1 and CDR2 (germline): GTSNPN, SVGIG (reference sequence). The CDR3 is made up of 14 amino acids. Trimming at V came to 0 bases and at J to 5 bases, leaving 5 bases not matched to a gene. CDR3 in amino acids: CAWSVKGAKDTQYF. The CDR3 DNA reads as TGTGCCTGGAGTGTAAAGGGGGCAAAAGATACGCAGTATTTT.

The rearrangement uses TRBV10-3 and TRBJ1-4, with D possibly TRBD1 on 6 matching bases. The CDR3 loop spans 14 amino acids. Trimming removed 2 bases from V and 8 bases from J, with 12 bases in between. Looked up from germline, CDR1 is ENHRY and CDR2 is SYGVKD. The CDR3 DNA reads TGTGCCATCAGTGAGCGGGGGACAAACGAAAAACTGTTTTTT. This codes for CAISERGTNEKLFF.

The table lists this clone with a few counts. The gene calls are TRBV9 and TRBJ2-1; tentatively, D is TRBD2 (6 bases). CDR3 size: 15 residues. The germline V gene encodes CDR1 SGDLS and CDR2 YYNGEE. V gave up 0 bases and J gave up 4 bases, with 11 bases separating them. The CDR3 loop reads CASSVGSGGYNEQFF. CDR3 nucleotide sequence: TGTGCCAGCAGCGTAGGAAGCGGAGGGTACAATGAGCAGTTCTTC.

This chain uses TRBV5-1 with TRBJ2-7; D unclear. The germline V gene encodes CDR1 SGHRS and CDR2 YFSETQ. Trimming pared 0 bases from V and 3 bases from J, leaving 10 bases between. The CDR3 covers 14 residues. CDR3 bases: TGCGCCAGCAGCTTGGCCTGGGCTAACTACGAGCAGTACTTC. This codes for CASSLAWANYEQYF.

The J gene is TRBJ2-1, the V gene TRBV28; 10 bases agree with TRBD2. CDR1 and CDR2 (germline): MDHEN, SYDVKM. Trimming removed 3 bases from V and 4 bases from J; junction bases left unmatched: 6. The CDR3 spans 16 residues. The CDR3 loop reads CASSFGSSGGYNEQFF. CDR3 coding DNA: TGTGCCAGCAGTTTTGGATCTAGCGGGGGTTACAATGAGCAGTTCTTC.

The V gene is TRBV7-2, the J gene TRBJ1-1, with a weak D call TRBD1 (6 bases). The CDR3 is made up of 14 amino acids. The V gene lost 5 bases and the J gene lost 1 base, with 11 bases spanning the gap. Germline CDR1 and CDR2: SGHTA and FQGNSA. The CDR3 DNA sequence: TGTGCCAGCAGCCACAGGACAGAGAACACTGAAGCTTTCTTT. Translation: CASSHRTENTEAFF.